In this sample, the clone carrying this T cell receptor beta chain turned up a few times. This sample is drawn from a study of T-cell memory formation after mild COVID-19. TCRdb reanalysed the 5' RACE reads using MiXCR and keeps one entry per CDR3 protein. The data contain around 300,000 distinct CDR3 sequences, roughly 13% of them singletons. The TCR originated in a man younger than 35 who had mild COVID-19 (a few samples of this study predate the infection). Cell type and time point are not known. The sample taken for sequencing was PBMCs or a T cell subset sorted from them (not recorded which).

CDR3 region: CASSPLVRSYEQYV. As DNA, the CDR3 is TGTGCCAGCAGTCCGCTAGTAAGGTCCTACGAGCAGTACGTC. The chain recombines TRBV6-2 or TRBV6-3 with TRBJ2-7; D uncertain. This CDR3 has 14 residues. Germline V lookup: CDR1 MNHEY, CDR2 SVGEGT. V was shortened by 5 bases and J by 1 base, with 12 bases between the two germline ends.